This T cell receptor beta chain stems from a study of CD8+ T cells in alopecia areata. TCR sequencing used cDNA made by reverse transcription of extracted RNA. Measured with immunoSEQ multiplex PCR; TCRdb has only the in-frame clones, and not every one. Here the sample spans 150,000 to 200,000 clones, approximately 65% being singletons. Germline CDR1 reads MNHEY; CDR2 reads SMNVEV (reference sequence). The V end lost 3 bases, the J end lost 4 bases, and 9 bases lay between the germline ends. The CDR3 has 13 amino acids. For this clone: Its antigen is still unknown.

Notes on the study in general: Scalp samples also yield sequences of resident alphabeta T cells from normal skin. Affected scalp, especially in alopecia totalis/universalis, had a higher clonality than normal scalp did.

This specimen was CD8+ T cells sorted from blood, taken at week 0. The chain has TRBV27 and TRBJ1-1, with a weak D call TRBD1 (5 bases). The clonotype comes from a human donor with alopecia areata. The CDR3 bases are TGTGCCAGCAGTTTCGACAGAGGCACTGAAGCTTTCTTT. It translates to CASSFDRGTEAFF.